The rows below give T cell receptor beta chains drawn from one sample of a study of blood T cells in healthy people across ages. From the 5' RACE reads, TCRdb called clonotypes with MiXCR, one entry per CDR3 protein. This sample yields almost 550,000 distinct CDR3 sequences, of which about 25% are seen a single time; 8.5% to 9.5% belongs to the top ten. This same sample was also taken into another study, of T cells of mothers and their children.

Sequencing used blood. Every receptor here comes from a boy aged 5-17 years in good health. Both conserved end residues are part of each CDR3. The order of the fields is V gene, D gene, J gene, CDR3 length, clone size, CDR3 DNA, CDR3 protein. A D gene is named only where the DNA matches it firmly. Some rows mark clone size as missing; the rest say once, few, many or name a class of expanded clone.

TRBV20-1	TRBD2	TRBJ2-7	14	few	TGCAGTGCTAGAGATCGCGGGGGTTACTACGAGCAGTACTTC	CSARDRGGYYEQYF
TRBV6-2/TRBV6-3	.	TRBJ2-7	13	.	TGTGCCAGCAGTTACGGACAGCCTCTCGAGCAGTACTTC	CASSYGQPLEQYF
TRBV28	.	TRBJ2-7	14	few	TGTGCCAGCGGACTCCTAGAAAGCTCCTACGAGCAGTACTTC	CASGLLESSYEQYF
TRBV4-1	TRBD2	TRBJ2-7	15	.	TGCGCCAGCAGCCAAATAGCGGGAGGCAGCTACGAGCAGTACTTC	CASSQIAGGSYEQYF
TRBV28	TRBD1	TRBJ2-1	18	.	TGTGCCAGCAGTCCACTCCCGGGGACAGGTCCAGGGCGCAATGAGCAGTTCTTC	CASSPLPGTGPGRNEQFF
TRBV10-3	.	TRBJ2-7	12	few	TGTGCCATCAGTGAGACGGGACTGGAGCAGTACTTC	CAISETGLEQYF
TRBV28	TRBD1	TRBJ2-7	14	.	TGTGCCAGCAGGGAGACAGGGCGTCCTAACGAGCAGTACTTC	CASRETGRPNEQYF
TRBV28	TRBD2	TRBJ2-7	15	.	TGTGCCAGCGGGTCTAGCGGGGGGGCGTCCTACGAGCAGTACTTC	CASGSSGGASYEQYF
TRBV3-1	.	TRBJ1-5	14	few	TGTGCCAGCAGTTCTGACACGGGGGAACAGCCCCAGCATTTT	CASSSDTGEQPQHF
TRBV19	.	TRBJ1-5	15	.	TGTGCCAGTAGTATATTCGGATATAGCAATCAGCCCCAGCATTTT	CASSIFGYSNQPQHF
TRBV6-6	.	TRBJ1-5	14	.	TGTGCCAGCAGTTACTCGGTTTCCCGGCAGCCCCAGCATTTT	CASSYSVSRQPQHF
TRBV5-5	.	TRBJ2-5	13	.	TGTGCCAGCAGCTTGGACAGGTGGGAGACCCAGTACTTC	CASSLDRWETQYF
TRBV20-1	TRBD1	TRBJ1-1	16	few	TGCAGTGCTAGATTCAAGTACAGGGGGAAGAACACTGAAGCTTTCTTT	CSARFKYRGKNTEAFF
TRBV28	TRBD1	TRBJ2-7	15	few	TGTGCCAGCGATACCGGGACAGGGTGTCGCTACGAGCAGTACTTC	CASDTGTGCRYEQYF
TRBV11-2	TRBD2	TRBJ2-7	12	.	TGTGCCAGCAGCTTAGGCCGCATGGGAGGGGACTTC	CASSLGRMGGDF
TRBV5-1	.	TRBJ2-4	17	.	TGCGCCAGCAGCTTGGAAATTCCGGGACCTCTGGACGGCATTCAGTACTTC	CASSLEIPGPLDGIQYF
TRBV29-1	TRBD1	TRBJ1-1	12	many	TGCAGCGGGGGGACAGGGGTCACTGAAGCTTTCTTT	CSGGTGVTEAFF
TRBV12-3/TRBV12-4	.	TRBJ2-1	14	many	TGTGCCAGCAAAGAACTTGGCGGATCCAATGAGCAGTTCTTC	CASKELGGSNEQFF
TRBV7-2	.	TRBJ1-2	13	few	TGTGCCAGCAGCTTGGGTCCATGGGAGGGCTACACCTTC	CASSLGPWEGYTF
TRBV6-1	TRBD2	TRBJ2-4	16	.	TGTGCCAGCAGTGCCCGTGGCGGGGGAGGTCAAAACATTCAGTACTTC	CASSARGGGGQNIQYF
TRBV29-1	.	TRBJ2-1	14	.	TGCAGCGTGCGAAACGTGGAGTCCTACAATGAGCAGTTCTTC	CSVRNVESYNEQFF
TRBV7-3	.	TRBJ1-2	13	.	TGTGCCAGCAGCCCCGACGAGGGGGAAGGCTACACCTTC	CASSPDEGEGYTF
TRBV2	TRBD1	TRBJ1-2	16	.	TGTGCCAGCACTGACCGGGACAGGGGAAGTTTGGATGGCTACACCTTC	CASTDRDRGSLDGYTF
TRBV20-1	TRBD2	TRBJ2-3	14	.	TGCAGTGCAACACTAGCGGCCCTCGGGAATACGCAGTATTTT	CSATLAALGNTQYF
TRBV20-1	.	TRBJ2-1	14	.	TGCAGTGCTAGTTGGCGGGCCCCTCACAATGAGCAGTTCTTC	CSASWRAPHNEQFF
TRBV2	TRBD1	TRBJ1-6	13	many	TGTGCCAGCGCAGGACAGGGGGATTCACCCCTCCACTTT	CASAGQGDSPLHF
TRBV2	TRBD2	TRBJ2-2	15	.	TGTGCCAGCAGTGTCGGAGCGGGAGACACCGGGGAGCTGTTTTTT	CASSVGAGDTGELFF
TRBV30	.	TRBJ1-5	14	few	TGTGCCTGGAGTGTACCCAGGGGCAATCAGCCCCAGCATTTT	CAWSVPRGNQPQHF
TRBV27	TRBD1	TRBJ2-5	14	.	TGTGCCAGCAGTGCCTACAGGGGCTCCTACGGGCAGTACTTC	CASSAYRGSYGQYF
TRBV12-3/TRBV12-4	TRBD2	TRBJ2-1	15	.	TGTGCCAGCAGCCCACGGGGGGGAGCCTACAATGAGCAGTTCTTC	CASSPRGGAYNEQFF
TRBV9	.	TRBJ2-7	14	few	TGTGCCAGCAGCGTAGCTAGATCGGGCTACGAGCAGTACTTC	CASSVARSGYEQYF
TRBV7-2	.	TRBJ1-2	16	.	TGTGCCAGCAGCTTAGCGGCGGGAGCAGCTAACTATGGCTACACCTTC	CASSLAAGAANYGYTF
TRBV5-1	TRBD2	TRBJ2-5	13	.	TGCGCCAGCAGCCTAGCGGTTAAAGAGACCCAGTACTTC	CASSLAVKETQYF
TRBV5-1	.	TRBJ2-1	15	few	TGCGCCAGCAGCATGGGGGGCGGAATATACAATGAGCAGTTCTTC	CASSMGGGIYNEQFF
TRBV2	TRBD1	TRBJ1-2	14	few	TGTGCCAGCAGTGAGGAGACAGGGATGAGTGGCTACACCTTC	CASSEETGMSGYTF
TRBV2	.	TRBJ2-2	13	few	TGTGCCAGCAGGTTAGGCGCGTCCGGGGAGCTGTTTTTT	CASRLGASGELFF
TRBV5-6	.	TRBJ1-2	14	.	TGTGCCAGCAGCTCGCGCGCCAGGGGAAGAGGCTACACCTTC	CASSSRARGRGYTF
TRBV20-1	TRBD2	TRBJ2-7	14	.	TGCAGTGCTAGAGCTAGCGGACTAACCTACGAGCAGTACTTC	CSARASGLTYEQYF
TRBV18	.	TRBJ2-5	14	.	TGTGCCAGCTCACCACCGTCCCCGAGGGAGACCCAGTACTTC	CASSPPSPRETQYF
TRBV7-9	.	TRBJ2-1	19	few	TGTGCCAGCAGCTCGAAAAATCCCCTAGCTGGAGAAGGCCACAATGAGCAGTTCTTC	CASSSKNPLAGEGHNEQFF
TRBV7-8	TRBD1	TRBJ2-7	15	few	TGTGCCAGCAGCTTCCACCGGGACAGGGCCCACGAGCAGTACTTC	CASSFHRDRAHEQYF
TRBV7-8	.	TRBJ2-3	13	.	TGTGCCAGCAGCAAGCGGTCCACAGATACGCAGTATTTT	CASSKRSTDTQYF
TRBV19	TRBD1	TRBJ2-1	17	once	TGTGCCAGTAGTATAGATCTGCCGGGACAGGGTGGGTATGAGCAGTTCTTC	CASSIDLPGQGGYEQFF
TRBV19	.	TRBJ2-1	13	few	TGTGCCAGTAGTATCTGGTTTAACAATGAGCAGTTCTTC	CASSIWFNNEQFF
TRBV7-2	.	TRBJ2-1	15	.	TGTGCCAGCAGCCCTCGGACGAGCTCCTACAATGAGCAGTTCTTC	CASSPRTSSYNEQFF
TRBV7-2	.	TRBJ1-2	14	.	TGTGCCAGCAGCACCAGGACAGCTAACTATGGCTACACCTTC	CASSTRTANYGYTF
TRBV5-1	TRBD1	TRBJ1-6	16	many	TGCGCCAGCAGCTTGGAGGCATGGACAGGGGAATCACCCCTCCACTTT	CASSLEAWTGESPLHF
TRBV7-2	TRBD2	TRBJ2-7	15	.	TGTGCCAGCAGCTTAGATCTAGCGGGCCCCTCTGAGCAGTACTTC	CASSLDLAGPSEQYF
TRBV6-1	TRBD1	TRBJ1-5	15	.	TGTGCCAGCAGTGATTGGTACAGGGGGTATCAGCCCCAGCATTTT	CASSDWYRGYQPQHF